This paragraph reports one T cell receptor (beta chain). The data were obtained in a study of graft-versus-host responses after intestinal transplantation. Study context: Recipients obtained multivisceral, liver-intestinal, or isolated intestinal transplants. Anti-thymocyte globulin served as induction for all recipients, who then took tacrolimus and steroids for 2 to 4 years.

The protocol was immunoSEQ multiplex PCR, while the TCRdb copy is restricted to in-frame clones and leaves out a portion. The sample lists around 19,000 clones, around 42% occurring once. The authors plated around 200,000 CFSE-labeled responder cells with around 200,000 irradiated, violet-dye-labeled stimulator cells. This CDR3 is 15 amino acids long. Germline V lookup: CDR1 KGHSH, CDR2 LQKENI. Losses at the gene ends were 3 bases for V and 1 base for J; bases not matched to a gene: 3. General study results and limits: Circulating GvH clone levels at their peak were associated with HvG declines (early post-transplant).

The sequence derives from a human patient who received an intestinal transplant. The chain links TRBV18 to TRBJ2-1, with 7 positions matching TRBD1. Sample: alloreactive CD4+ T cells from a mixed lymphocyte reaction culture, taken before intestinal transplant. Described subset: CFSE-low proliferating T cells sorted from roughly 6-day pre-transplant mixed lymphocyte reaction (GvH or HvG direction). The CDR3 spells CASSPTTGSYNEQFF. The CDR3 bases are TGTGCCAGCTCACCTACGACAGGGTCCTACAATGAGCAGTTCTTC.